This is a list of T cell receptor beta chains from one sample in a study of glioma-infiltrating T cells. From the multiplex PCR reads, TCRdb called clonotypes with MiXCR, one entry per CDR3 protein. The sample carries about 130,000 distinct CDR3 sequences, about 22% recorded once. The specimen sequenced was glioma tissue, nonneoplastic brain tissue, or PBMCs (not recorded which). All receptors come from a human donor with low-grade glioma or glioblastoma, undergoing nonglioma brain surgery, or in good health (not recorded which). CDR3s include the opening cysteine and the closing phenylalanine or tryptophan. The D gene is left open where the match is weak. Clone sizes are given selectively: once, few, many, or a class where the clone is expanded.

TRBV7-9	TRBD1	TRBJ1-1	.	CASSPRTGQNTEAFF	TGTGCCAGCAGCCCCAGGACAGGACAGAACACTGAAGCTTTCTTT
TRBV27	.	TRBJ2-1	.	CASSPHNEQLF	TGTGCCAGCAGCCCTCACAATGAGCAGCTCTTC
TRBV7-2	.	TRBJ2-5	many	CASSLVSEETQYF	TGTGCCAGCAGCTTAGTCAGCGAGGAGACCCAGTACTTC
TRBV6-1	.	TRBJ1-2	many	CASNIPGKNYGYTF	TGTGCCAGCAACATCCCCGGCAAAAACTATGGCTACACCTTC
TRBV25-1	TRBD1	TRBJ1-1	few	CASSGRRDRYMGDTEAFF	TGTGCCAGCAGTGGGCGGAGGGACAGGTATATGGGGGACACTGAAGCTTTCTTT
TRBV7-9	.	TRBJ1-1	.	CASSLASDEAFF	TGTGCCAGCAGCTTAGCAAGTGATGAAGCTTTCTTT
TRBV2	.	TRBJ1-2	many	CASSFRDEGGYTF	TGTGCCAGCAGTTTTCGGGACGAGGGAGGCTACACCTTC
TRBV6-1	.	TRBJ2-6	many	CASTTGGAGANVLTF	TGTGCCAGCACTACCGGGGGTGCTGGGGCCAACGTCCTGACTTTC
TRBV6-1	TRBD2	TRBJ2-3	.	CASLRGVGGDTQYF	TGTGCCAGCTTGCGGGGGGTCGGAGGAGATACGCAGTATTTT
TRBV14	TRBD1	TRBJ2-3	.	CASSPPTGGWTDTQYF	TGTGCCAGCAGCCCCCCCACAGGGGGCTGGACAGATACGCAGTATTTT
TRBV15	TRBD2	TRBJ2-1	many	CATGGRGPYNEQFF	TGTGCCACCGGGGGGAGGGGTCCCTACAATGAGCAGTTCTTC
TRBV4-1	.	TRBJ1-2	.	CASSQLGAAYF	TGCGCCAGCAGCCAACTGGGGGCGGCTTACTTC
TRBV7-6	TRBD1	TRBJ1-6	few	CASSLAGQGSSPLHF	TGTGCCAGCAGCTTAGCGGGACAGGGGAGTTCACCCCTCCACTTT
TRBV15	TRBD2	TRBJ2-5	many	CATSRVQRGRQETQYF	TGTGCCACCAGCAGGGTCCAGCGGGGGAGGCAAGAGACCCAGTACTTC
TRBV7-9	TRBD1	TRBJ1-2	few	CASSSGGTASNYGYTF	TGTGCCAGCAGCTCCGGAGGGACAGCCTCTAACTATGGCTACACCTTC
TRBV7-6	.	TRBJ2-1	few	CASSPRGFNEQFF	TGTGCCAGCAGCCCCAGGGGCTTCAATGAGCAGTTCTTC
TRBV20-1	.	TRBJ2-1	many	CSAPRASKYNEQFF	TGCAGTGCTCCCCGGGCCAGCAAGTACAATGAGCAGTTCTTC
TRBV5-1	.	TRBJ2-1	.	CASSPGLFPRDEQFF	TGCGCCAGCAGCCCAGGACTATTTCCAAGGGATGAGCAGTTCTTC
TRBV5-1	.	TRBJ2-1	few	CASSPDLTEQFF	TGCGCCAGCAGCCCGGACTTGACTGAGCAGTTCTTC
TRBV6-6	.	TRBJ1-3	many	CASSYSHRDGGNTIYF	TGTGCCAGCAGTTACTCGCACCGGGACGGAGGAAACACCATATATTTT
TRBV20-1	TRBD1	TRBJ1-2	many	CSARDLGQGLSGYTF	TGCAGTGCTAGAGATCTGGGACAGGGGTTGAGTGGCTACACCTTC
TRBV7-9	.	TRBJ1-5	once	CASTGLRGNQPQHF	TGCGCCAGCACCGGCCTTAGGGGCAATCAGCCCCAGCATTTT
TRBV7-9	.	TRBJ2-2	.	CASSLGLRGIDTGELFF	TGTGCCAGCAGCTTAGGATTGAGAGGGATCGACACCGGGGAGCTGTTTTTT
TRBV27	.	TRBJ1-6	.	CANSPGFTYNSPLHF	TGTGCCAACAGTCCGGGGTTCACCTATAATTCACCCCTCCACTTT
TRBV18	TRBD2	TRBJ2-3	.	CASSPPRRAGADTQYF	TGTGCCAGCTCACCCCCGAGGAGGGCGGGGGCAGATACGCAGTATTTT
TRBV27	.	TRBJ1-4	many	CASSLGSSELFF	TGTGCCAGCAGTTTAGGGTCCTCCGAGCTGTTTTTT
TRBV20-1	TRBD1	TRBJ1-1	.	CSATLGTGGHTEAFF	TGCAGTGCTACCCTCGGGACAGGGGGCCACACTGAAGCTTTCTTT
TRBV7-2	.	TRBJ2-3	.	CASSLAEDTQYF	TGTGCCAGCAGCCTTGCGGAGGATACGCAGTATTTT
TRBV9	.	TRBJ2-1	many	CASSNPSSYNEQFF	TGTGCCAGCAGCAACCCGAGCTCCTACAATGAGCAGTTCTTC
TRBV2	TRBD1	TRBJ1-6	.	CASRPRTGSSSPLHF	TGTGCCAGCAGACCAAGGACAGGTTCCTCCTCACCCCTCCACTTT
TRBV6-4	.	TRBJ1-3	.	CASSDSYGTIYF	TGTGCCAGCAGTGACTCGTATGGCACCATATATTTT
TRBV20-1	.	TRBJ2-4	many	CSARVGGEENIQYF	TGCAGTGCTAGAGTGGGCGGGGAGGAGAACATTCAGTACTTC
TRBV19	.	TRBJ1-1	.	CASSTVGNTEAFF	TGTGCCAGTAGTACGGTCGGGAACACTGAAGCTTTCTTT
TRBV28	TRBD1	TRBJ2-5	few	CASSPTGDGETQYF	TGTGCCAGCAGCCCGACAGGGGACGGAGAGACCCAGTACTTC
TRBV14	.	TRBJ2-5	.	CASSQVSEAQETQYF	TGTGCCAGCAGCCAAGTGTCCGAGGCCCAAGAGACCCAGTACTTC
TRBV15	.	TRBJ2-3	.	CATSRVRSSGTDTQYF	TGTGCCACCAGCAGAGTGCGCAGCTCAGGAACAGATACGCAGTATTTT
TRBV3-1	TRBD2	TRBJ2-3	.	CASSQPLWGGSTDTQYF	TGTGCCAGCAGTCAACCACTGTGGGGGGGAAGCACAGATACGCAGTATTTT
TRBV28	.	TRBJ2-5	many	CASSFGRETQYF	TGTGCCAGCAGTTTCGGGCGAGAGACCCAGTACTTC
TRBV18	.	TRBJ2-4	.	CASSPPGPGVGDIQYF	TGTGCCAGCTCACCCCCTGGCCCCGGCGTGGGAGACATTCAGTACTTC
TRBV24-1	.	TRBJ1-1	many	CATRGIDTEAFF	TGTGCCACCAGGGGGATCGACACTGAAGCTTTCTTT
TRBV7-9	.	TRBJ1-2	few	CASSLDGGHGYTF	TGTGCCAGCAGCTTAGATGGAGGGCATGGCTACACCTTC
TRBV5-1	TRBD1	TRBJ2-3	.	CASSSPGWDRVRLGDTQYF	TGCGCCAGCAGCTCCCCTGGCTGGGACAGGGTCCGACTAGGAGATACGCAGTATTTT
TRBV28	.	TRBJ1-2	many	CASSFSARYGYTF	TGTGCCAGCAGTTTCTCGGCGAGGTATGGCTACACCTTC
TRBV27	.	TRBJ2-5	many	CASSFSPDTQETQYF	TGTGCCAGCAGTTTTAGTCCCGACACCCAAGAGACCCAGTACTTC
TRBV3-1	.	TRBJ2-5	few	CASSAHNQETQYF	TGTGCCAGCAGCGCACACAACCAAGAGACCCAGTACTTC
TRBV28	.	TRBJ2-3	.	CASSPMIGSTDTQYF	TGTGCCAGCAGCCCGATGATTGGGAGCACAGATACGCAGTATTTT
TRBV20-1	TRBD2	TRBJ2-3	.	CSARDWTSGGSTDTQYF	TGCAGTGCTAGAGATTGGACTAGCGGGGGATCCACAGATACGCAGTATTTT
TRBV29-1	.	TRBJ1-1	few	CSVAGARGTEAFF	TGCAGCGTGGCGGGGGCGAGGGGCACTGAAGCTTTCTTT
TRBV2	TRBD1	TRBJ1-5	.	CASSGTGGSNQPQHF	TGTGCCAGCAGTGGGACAGGGGGGAGCAATCAGCCCCAGCATTTT
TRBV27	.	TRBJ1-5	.	CASRTGNQPAF	TGTGCCAGCAGGACGGGCAATCAGCCAGCATTT
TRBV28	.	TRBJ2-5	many	CASSLSGPKETQYF	TGTGCCAGCAGTTTATCTGGGCCCAAAGAGACCCAGTACTTC
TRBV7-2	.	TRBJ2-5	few	CASSPSSAGLGYQETQYF	TGTGCCAGCAGCCCCTCTAGCGCCGGGTTAGGGTACCAAGAGACCCAGTACTTC
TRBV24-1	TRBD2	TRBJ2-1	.	CATSDPGTSGPKIYEQFF	TGTGCCACCAGTGATCCCGGGACTAGCGGGCCCAAAATCTATGAGCAGTTCTTC